This is a list of T cell receptor beta chains from one sample in a study of shared clonotypes between healthy human individuals. The data were produced by immunoSEQ multiplex PCR, yet TCRdb's version contains in-frame clones alone and is incomplete. This repertoire shows about 1 million clones, about 75% found once; its top ten account for approximately 1.5%. The sample consisted of memory CD4+ T cells sorted from blood. Receptor source: a man younger than 35 in good health. Each CDR3 is given with its conserved first and last residue. The D gene is left open where the match is weak. Not all rows give a size; the values are once, few, many and, for expanded clones, a class.

j_call,d_call,v_call,clone_size,cdr3_nt,cdr3_aa
TRBJ1-6,.,TRBV10-3,few,TGTGCCATCAGTGGAGAGAGGTCACCCCTCCACTTT,CAISGERSPLHF
TRBJ1-4,TRBD1,TRBV19,.,TGTGCCAGTAGTGACAGGGGGACTAATGAAAAACTGTTTTTT,CASSDRGTNEKLFF
TRBJ2-1,TRBD2,TRBV14,.,TGTGCCAGCAGCCGTTATTTAGCGGGAGAACCCTACAATGAGCAGTTCTTC,CASSRYLAGEPYNEQFF
TRBJ1-2,.,TRBV6-1,.,TGTGCCAGCAGGGGCACAGGGATTAGCTATGGCTACACCTTC,CASRGTGISYGYTF
TRBJ1-2,.,TRBV28,.,TGTGCCAGCAAATTGAGGGGTTTCGCCTATGGCTACACCTTC,CASKLRGFAYGYTF
TRBJ2-7,.,TRBV6-5,few,TGTGCCAGCAGTTACGGACAGACCTACGAGCAGTACTTC,CASSYGQTYEQYF
TRBJ2-7,.,TRBV9,.,TGTGCCAGCAGCACCCGTCCAGGTCTCTCCTACGAGCAGTACTTC,CASSTRPGLSYEQYF
TRBJ2-4,.,TRBV29-1,.,TGCAGCGTTTCGGGGAATCTAGCCAAAAACATTCAGTACTTC,CSVSGNLAKNIQYF
TRBJ2-3,.,TRBV5-4,.,TGTGCCAGCAGCTTGAACCGCGCGAGCACAGATACGCAGTATTTT,CASSLNRASTDTQYF
TRBJ1-3,TRBD1,TRBV7-2,.,TGTGCCAGCAGCCAAAATCCGGGACAGATAGCTTCTGGAAACACCATATATTTT,CASSQNPGQIASGNTIYF
TRBJ2-5,.,TRBV27,once,.,CASSLVMGREETQYF
TRBJ2-1,.,TRBV18,.,TGTGCCAGCTCACCACCGAGGAGGTCCGAAGTCTACAATGAGCAGTTCTTC,CASSPPRRSEVYNEQFF
TRBJ1-4,.,TRBV20-1,.,TGCAGTGCTAGAGATAGGGAAAAACTGTTTTTT,CSARDREKLFF
TRBJ1-4,TRBD1,TRBV7-9,.,TGTGCCAGCAGCTTAGGACAGGGACGCGAAAAACTGTTTTTT,CASSLGQGREKLFF
TRBJ1-2,.,TRBV7-9,.,TGTGCCAGCAGCTCCAGGGGAGGGGTTGGCTACACCTTC,CASSSRGGVGYTF
TRBJ2-3,TRBD2,TRBV5-1,.,TGCGCCAGCAGCTTGATTCTAGCGGGGTCCACAGATACGCAGTATTTT,CASSLILAGSTDTQYF
TRBJ1-3,TRBD1,TRBV19,.,TGTGCCAGTAACCTCGGACAGGGAGGCTCTGGAAACACCATATATTTT,CASNLGQGGSGNTIYF
TRBJ2-1,.,TRBV19,.,TGTGCCAGTAACGAATACGGGGTCGGGTACAATGAGCAGTTCTTC,CASNEYGVGYNEQFF
TRBJ1-3,TRBD1,TRBV18,.,TGTGCCAGCTCACCTCCGGGACAGGGCTCTGGAAACACCATATATTTT,CASSPPGQGSGNTIYF
TRBJ1-5,TRBD1,TRBV18,.,TGTGCCAGCTCAGGTGGACAGGGTGGTAATCAGCCCCAGCATTTT,CASSGGQGGNQPQHF
TRBJ2-6,.,TRBV29-1,.,TGCAGCGTGGACGTCTCTGGGGCCAACGTCCTGACTTTC,CSVDVSGANVLTF
TRBJ1-4,.,TRBV5-1,.,TGCGCCAGCAGCTTGTTGGGTACTAATGAAAAACTGTTTTTT,CASSLLGTNEKLFF
TRBJ2-3,.,TRBV30,.,TGTGCCTGGAGTTTCGGCCTCCCCACAGATACGCAGTATTTT,CAWSFGLPTDTQYF
TRBJ2-7,.,TRBV10-1,once,TGCGCCAGCAATTGGGCCCCGTACGAGCAGTACTTC,CASNWAPYEQYF
TRBJ1-6,.,TRBV21-1,.,TGTGCCAGCAGACCGGGTAGGGGGGCATCGAATAATTCACCCCTCCACTTT,CASRPGRGASNNSPLHF
TRBJ2-1,.,TRBV11-2,.,TGTGCCAGCAGCTTAGCAGGGCAGGGGAATGAGCAGTTCTTC,CASSLAGQGNEQFF
TRBJ1-1,.,TRBV5-1,.,TGCGCCAGCAGCTATAACCGGGTGGGGAACACTGAAGCTTTCTTT,CASSYNRVGNTEAFF
TRBJ1-5,.,TRBV28,.,TGTGCCAGCAGTTCCTATCAGACGGGAAATCAGCCCCAGCATTTT,CASSSYQTGNQPQHF
TRBJ1-2,.,TRBV19,once,TGTGCCAGTAGTATAGATAGGTCGGGAACTAACTATGGCTACACCTTC,CASSIDRSGTNYGYTF
TRBJ2-7,TRBD2,TRBV2,.,TGTGCCAGCAGTCGCGAGGCTAGCGGGGACAAGCAGTACTTC,CASSREASGDKQYF
TRBJ2-1,TRBD2,TRBV10-2,.,TGCGCCAGCAGTTCCGCGCGGGAGGGCCGGAGGAATGAGCAGTTCTTC,CASSSAREGRRNEQFF
TRBJ1-5,.,TRBV2,.,TGTGCCAGCAGCTCAGACAGGTCAAATCAGCCCCAGCATTTT,CASSSDRSNQPQHF